This TCR beta chain was obtained from a study of cytomegalovirus exposure and HLA in healthy donors. Study details: Sequencing of some 190 million T cells in an earlier analysis found 100 million or so unique TCR beta sequences.

The germline gives CDR1 SEHNR, CDR2 FQNEAQ (reference sequence). The CDR3 runs to 16 residues. In its sample, this clone was seen a few times. The antigen is not known. One end of the junction fails to match germline, which may point to a read error. Use of 60 Vbeta and 13 Jbeta primers characterized the PCR. Here immunoSEQ multiplex PCR was the method, and the copy in TCRdb shows in-frame clones only, minus some. The profile shows some 180,000 clones, roughly 80% of them singletons. Study findings and constraints: It was shown in a later analysis that HLA-associated TCR beta chains were more clonally expanded than other, equally common chains. Excluded were some V segments that proved indistinguishable, including TRBV6-2 and TRBV6-3.

The chain carries TRBV7-9 and TRBJ1-2, with 8 bases matching TRBD1. This receptor was identified in a woman aged 18-30 years in good health and CMV-seronegative. The sequenced sample consisted of PBMCs. The CDR3 loop is CSSSSPAGTGVYGYTF. The CDR3 DNA follows: TGTTCCAGCAGCTCGCCCGCGGGGACAGGAGTCTATGGCTACACCTTC.